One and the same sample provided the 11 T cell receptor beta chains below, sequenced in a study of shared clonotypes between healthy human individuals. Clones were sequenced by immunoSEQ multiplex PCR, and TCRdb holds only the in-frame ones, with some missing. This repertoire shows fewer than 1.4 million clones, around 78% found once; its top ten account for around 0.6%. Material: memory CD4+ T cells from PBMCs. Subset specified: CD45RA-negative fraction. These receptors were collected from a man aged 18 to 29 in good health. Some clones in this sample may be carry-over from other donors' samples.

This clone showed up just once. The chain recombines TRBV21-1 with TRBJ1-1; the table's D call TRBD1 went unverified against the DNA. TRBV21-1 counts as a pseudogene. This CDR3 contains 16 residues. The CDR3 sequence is CASSSSGQGGDTEAFF. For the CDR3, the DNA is TGTGCCAGCAGCAGTTCGGGACAGGGGGGAGACACTGAAGCTTTCTTT.

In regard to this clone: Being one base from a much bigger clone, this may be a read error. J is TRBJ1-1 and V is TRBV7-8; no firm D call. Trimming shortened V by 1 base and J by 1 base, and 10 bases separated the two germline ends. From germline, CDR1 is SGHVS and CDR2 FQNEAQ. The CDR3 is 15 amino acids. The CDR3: CASSLGSPRNTEAFF. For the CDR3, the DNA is TGTGCCAGCAGCTTAGGAAGTCCCCGGAACACTGAAGCTTTCTTT. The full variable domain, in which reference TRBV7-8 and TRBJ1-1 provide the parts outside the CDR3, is GAGVSQSPRYKVAKRGQDVALRCDPISGHVSLFWYQQALGQGPEFLTYFQNEAQLDKSGLPSDRFFAERPEGSVSTLKIQRTQQEDSAVYLCASSLGSPRNTEAFFGQGTRLTVV.

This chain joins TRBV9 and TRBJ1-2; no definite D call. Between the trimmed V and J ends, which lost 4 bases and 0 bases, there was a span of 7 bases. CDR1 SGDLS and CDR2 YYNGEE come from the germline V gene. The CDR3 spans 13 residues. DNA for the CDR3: TGTGCCAGCAGCCTAGACTCTAACTATGGCTACACCTTC. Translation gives CASSLDSNYGYTF. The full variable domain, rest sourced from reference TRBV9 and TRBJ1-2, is DSGVTQTPKHLITATGQRVTLRCSPRSGDLSVYWYQQSLDQGLQFLIQYYNGEERAKGNILERFSAQQFPDLHSELNLSSLELGDSALYFCASSLDSNYGYTFGSGTRLTVV.

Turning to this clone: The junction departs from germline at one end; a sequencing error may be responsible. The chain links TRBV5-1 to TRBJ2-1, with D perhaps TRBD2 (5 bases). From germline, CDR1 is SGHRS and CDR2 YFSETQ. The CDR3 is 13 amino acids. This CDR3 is CASNLAGDNGQFF. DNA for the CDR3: TGCGCCAGCAACCTGGCGGGTGACAATGGGCAGTTCTTC.

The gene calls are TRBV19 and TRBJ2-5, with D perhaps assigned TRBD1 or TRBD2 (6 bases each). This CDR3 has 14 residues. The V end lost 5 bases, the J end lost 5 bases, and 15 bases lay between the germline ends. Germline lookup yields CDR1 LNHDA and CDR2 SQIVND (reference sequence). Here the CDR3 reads CASSDRGGLETQYF. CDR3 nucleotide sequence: TGTGCCAGTAGTGACCGAGGGGGGTTGGAGACCCAGTACTTC.

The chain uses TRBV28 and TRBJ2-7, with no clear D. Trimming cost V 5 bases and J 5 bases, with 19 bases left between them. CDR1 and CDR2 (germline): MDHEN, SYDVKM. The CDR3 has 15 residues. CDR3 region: CASSGGGYRRNEQYF. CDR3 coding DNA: TGTGCCAGCAGTGGCGGCGGTTATCGACGGAACGAGCAGTACTTC.

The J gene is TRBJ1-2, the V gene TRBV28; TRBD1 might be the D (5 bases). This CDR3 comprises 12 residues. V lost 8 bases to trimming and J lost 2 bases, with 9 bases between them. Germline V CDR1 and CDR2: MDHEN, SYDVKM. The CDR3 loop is CASGHVNYGYTF. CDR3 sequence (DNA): TGTGCCAGCGGACACGTAAACTATGGCTACACCTTC.

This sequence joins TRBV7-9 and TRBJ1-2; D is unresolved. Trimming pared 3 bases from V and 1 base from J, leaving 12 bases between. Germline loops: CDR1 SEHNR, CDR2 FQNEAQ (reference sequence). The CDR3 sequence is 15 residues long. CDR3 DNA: TGTGCCAGCAGCTTCTCCCTAGCCCGTAACTATGGCTACACCTTC. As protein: CASSFSLARNYGYTF.

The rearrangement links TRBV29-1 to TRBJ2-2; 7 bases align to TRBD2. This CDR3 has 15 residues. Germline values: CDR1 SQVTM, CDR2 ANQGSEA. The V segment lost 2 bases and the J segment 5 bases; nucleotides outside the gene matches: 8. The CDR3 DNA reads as TGCAGCGTTGAATTTGCGGGAGTTGATACCGGGGAGCTGTTTTTT. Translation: CSVEFAGVDTGELFF.

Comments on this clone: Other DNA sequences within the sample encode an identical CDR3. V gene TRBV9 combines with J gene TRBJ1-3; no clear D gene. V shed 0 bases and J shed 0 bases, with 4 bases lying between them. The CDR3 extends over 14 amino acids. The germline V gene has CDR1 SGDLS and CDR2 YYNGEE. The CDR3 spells CASSVGPSGNTIYF. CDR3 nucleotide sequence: TGTGCCAGCAGCGTAGGCCCCTCTGGAAACACCATATATTTT. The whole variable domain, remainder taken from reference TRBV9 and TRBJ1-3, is DSGVTQTPKHLITATGQRVTLRCSPRSGDLSVYWYQQSLDQGLQFLIQYYNGEERAKGNILERFSAQQFPDLHSELNLSSLELGDSALYFCASSVGPSGNTIYFGEGSWLTVV.

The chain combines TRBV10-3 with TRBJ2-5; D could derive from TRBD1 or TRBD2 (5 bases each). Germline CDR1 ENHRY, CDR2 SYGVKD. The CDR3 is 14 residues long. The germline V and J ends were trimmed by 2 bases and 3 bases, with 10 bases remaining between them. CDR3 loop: CAISEARGEETQYF. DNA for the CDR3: TGTGCCATCAGTGAGGCGAGGGGAGAAGAGACCCAGTACTTC.